These 24 T cell receptor beta chains originate from one sample sequenced in a study of shared clonotypes between healthy human individuals. The method was immunoSEQ multiplex PCR; TCRdb's version includes in-frame clones alone and lacks a portion of them. The sample has hundreds of thousands of clones; around four fifths are singletons. Sequencing input: memory CD4+ T cells sorted from blood. Subset described: CD45RA-negative fraction. These receptors were collected from a woman aged 25 to 39 in good health.

The chain is built from TRBV25-1 and TRBJ2-5; TRBD2 agrees at 7 bases. V was pared by 2 bases and J by 0 bases, with 9 bases of the junction left unmatched. The germline V gene encodes CDR1 MGHDK and CDR2 SYGVNS. The CDR3 totals 17 residues. CDR3 coding DNA: TGTGCCAGCAGTGAAGTGAGGGACTACCAGTACCAAGAGACCCAGTACTTC. Translation gives CASSEVRDYQYQETQYF.

This chain links TRBV11-1 with TRBJ1-1; 9 bases match TRBD1. The junction had 9 bases not matched to a gene; V was cut back by 5 bases and J by 8 bases. The CDR3 spans 14 residues. Germline CDR1 reads SGHAT; CDR2 reads FQDESV (reference sequence). CDR3 in amino acids: CASSADNRGREAFF. The CDR3, as DNA: TGTGCCAGCAGCGCGGATAACAGGGGGCGCGAAGCTTTCTTT.

This chain links TRBV6-4 with TRBJ2-1; 8 nucleotides line up with TRBD2. Germline V gene data show CDR1 as MRHNA and CDR2 as SNTAGT. The V gene end was trimmed by 2 bases and the J gene end by 9 bases; junction bases not matched to a gene: 12. The CDR3 has 16 residues. Here the CDR3 DNA reads TGTGCCAGCAGTGACGCATGGAGCGGGAGTAGGGGTGAGCAGTTCTTC. This encodes CASSDAWSGSRGEQFF.

CDR3 loop: CASSIPKLEAFF. The CDR3 DNA is TGTGCCAGTAGTATCCCTAAACTTGAAGCTTTCTTT. The rearrangement joins TRBV19 to TRBJ1-1, with D unclear. The V end was cut by 3 bases, the J end by 7 bases, with 9 bases between. The CDR3 loop spans 12 amino acids. Germline values: CDR1 LNHDA, CDR2 SQIVND (reference sequence).

This chain uses TRBV4-1 with TRBJ1-5, with 8 bases matching TRBD1. Germline CDR1 MGHRA, CDR2 YSYEKL. The trim removed 1 base at V and 5 bases at J, leaving 13 bases unmatched. The CDR3 is 18 residues long. CDR3 nucleotide sequence: TGCGCCAGCAGCCAAGTCAAGATCAGGTACAGGGGGGATCAGCCCCAGCATTTT. The encoded protein is CASSQVKIRYRGDQPQHF.

The gene calls are TRBV19 and TRBJ1-2; perhaps TRBD1 as D (5 bases). This CDR3 contains 15 residues. Germline V lookup: CDR1 LNHDA, CDR2 SQIVND (reference sequence). Trimming shortened V by 7 bases and J by 4 bases, and 19 bases separated the two germline ends. DNA for the CDR3: TGTGCCAGTACCAACCTACGTGGAAGGGGCTATGGCTACACCTTC. This gives the protein CASTNLRGRGYGYTF.

The rearrangement links TRBV5-1 to TRBJ2-1; D gene ambiguous. Germline V lookup: CDR1 SGHRS, CDR2 YFSETQ. The V end lost 0 bases, the J end lost 5 bases, and 6 bases lay between the germline ends. The CDR3 totals 13 residues. As DNA, the CDR3 is TGCGCCAGCAGCTTGGAATTTAACAATGAGCAGTTCTTC. This translates into CASSLEFNNEQFF.

CDR3 in amino acids: CASSSPWGVTGELFF. CDR3 nucleotide sequence: TGTGCCAGCAGTTCCCCCTGGGGGGTCACCGGGGAGCTGTTTTTT. V usage is TRBV27 and J usage is TRBJ2-2, with D possibly TRBD2 on 6 matching bases. The CDR3 spans 15 residues. V lost 4 bases to trimming and J lost 4 bases, with 13 bases between them. From germline, CDR1 is MNHEY and CDR2 SMNVEV (reference sequence).

This chain links TRBV5-1 with TRBJ1-3; perhaps TRBD1 as D (5 bases). The V end lost 2 bases, the J end lost 0 bases, and 12 bases lay between the germline ends. The germline gives CDR1 SGHRS, CDR2 YFSETQ. The CDR3 consists of 16 residues. The CDR3 region is CASSFSSGTSGNTIYF. In DNA form, the CDR3 reads TGCGCCAGCAGCTTTTCCTCGGGGACCTCTGGAAACACCATATATTTT.

V usage is TRBV10-2 and J usage is TRBJ2-1; tentative D call: TRBD2 (6 bases). This CDR3 spans 14 amino acids. Per the germline V gene, CDR1 is WSHSY and CDR2 is SAAADI. V dropped 3 bases and J dropped 8 bases, with 14 bases sitting between them. CDR3 DNA sequence: TGCGCCAGCAGTGACCCTAGCGCCTCAGATGAGCAGTTCTTC. The encoded protein is CASSDPSASDEQFF.

This clone was counted only a few times. V gene TRBV5-1 combines with J gene TRBJ1-5; tentative D call: TRBD1 (6 bases). The ends were cut back, 2 bases at V and 7 bases at J, with 13 bases in the middle. CDR3 size: 14 residues. CDR1 and CDR2 from the germline V gene are SGHRS and YFSETQ. The CDR3 loop is CASSLGRGGQPQHF. The CDR3 DNA follows: TGCGCCAGCAGCTTAGGCAGGGGCGGACAGCCCCAGCATTTT.

Points on this clone: A read error is possible here, since a much larger clone lies one base away. Other DNA variants within this sample encode the same CDR3. V gene TRBV5-1 combines with J gene TRBJ2-1; 8 nucleotides line up with TRBD2. CDR1 is SGHRS, CDR2 YFSETQ, per germline. The length of the CDR3 is 15 residues. Trimming cost V 0 bases and J 3 bases; bases outside gene matches: 2. The CDR3 is CASSLDSGDYNEQFF. The CDR3 coding sequence is TGCGCCAGCAGCTTGGATAGCGGGGACTACAATGAGCAGTTCTTC.

The chain links TRBV29-1 to TRBJ2-7; 9 nucleotides align to TRBD2. The CDR3 is 13 amino acids. The V and J ends lost 7 bases and 1 base, in that order; junction bases with no gene match: 5. CDR1 SQVTM and CDR2 ANQGSEA come from the germline V gene. Here the CDR3 DNA reads TGCAGCGGGGGAGCGGGAGGATCCTACGAGCAGTACTTC. Translating it yields CSGGAGGSYEQYF.

The CDR3 bases are TGTGCCAGCAGCTTCCAGGGGTTGCGCTACACCTTC. Protein product: CASSFQGLRYTF. The chain employs TRBV11-2 and TRBJ1-2, with TRBD1 as a possible D gene (6 bases). The germline V and J ends were trimmed by 3 bases and 9 bases, with 11 bases remaining between them. Germline V lookup: CDR1 SGHAT, CDR2 FQNNGV. The CDR3 runs 12 residues.

This chain links TRBV28 with TRBJ1-2, with 7 bases that match TRBD1. The CDR3 runs to 17 residues. Trimming at V came to 8 bases and at J to 0 bases, leaving 15 bases not matched to a gene. Germline CDR1 and CDR2: MDHEN and SYDVKM. The CDR3 sequence: CASRKAGTAASNYGYTF. The CDR3 coding sequence is TGTGCCAGCCGAAAAGCCGGGACAGCAGCTTCTAACTATGGCTACACCTTC.

This clone was seen a handful of times. The rearrangement uses TRBV19 and TRBJ1-5, with 8 bases that match TRBD1. V shed 5 bases, J shed 4 bases, and the junction held 4 bases outside the gene matches. The CDR3 is 14 residues long. CDR1 and CDR2 from the germline V gene are LNHDA and SQIVND (reference sequence). The CDR3 DNA follows: TGTGCCAGTAGTTCGGGACAGGTTAATCAGCCCCAGCATTTT. Amino acid sequence: CASSSGQVNQPQHF.

The rearrangement links TRBV6-5 to TRBJ2-2; D not certain. Germline CDR1 reads MNHEY; CDR2 reads SVGAGI. V dropped 7 bases and J dropped 4 bases, with 7 bases sitting between them. CDR3 length equals 12 residues. CDR3 loop: CASTKSTGELFF. The CDR3, as DNA: TGTGCCAGCACCAAGAGCACCGGGGAGCTGTTTTTT.

This chain links TRBV28 with TRBJ1-4; tentatively, D is TRBD1 (5 bases). Per germline, CDR1 MDHEN and CDR2 SYDVKM. CDR3 length: 14 amino acids. Trimming pared 6 bases from V and 6 bases from J, leaving 14 bases between. The CDR3 protein is CASSLGADYEKLFF. CDR3 bases: TGTGCCAGCAGCCTCGGGGCCGATTATGAAAAACTGTTTTTT.

The chain employs TRBV6-1 and TRBJ2-2; 10 bases map to TRBD1. Germline trimming cut 7 bases from V and 5 bases from J; bases unmatched to any gene: 4. The CDR3 runs 14 residues. Looked up from germline, CDR1 is MNHNS and CDR2 is SASEGT. The CDR3 protein is CASTPGQGTGELFF. As DNA, the CDR3 is TGTGCCAGCACCCCGGGACAGGGGACCGGGGAGCTGTTTTTT.

This clone was observed many times. The chain employs TRBV28 and TRBJ2-3, with D perhaps matching TRBD2 (6 bases). V lost 5 bases and J lost 2, with 11 bases in between. The CDR3 spans 14 residues. The germline V gene has CDR1 MDHEN and CDR2 SYDVKM. CDR3 sequence reads: CASSGGVLTDTQYF. Written as DNA, the CDR3 is TGTGCCAGCAGTGGAGGGGTACTCACAGATACGCAGTATTTT.

About this clone itself: Other DNA sequences within the sample encode an identical CDR3. The chain carries TRBV11-2 and TRBJ1-1, with 10 bases aligning to TRBD1. The CDR3 sequence is 15 residues long. CDR1 and CDR2 (germline): SGHAT, FQNNGV. V was clipped by 1 base and J by 5 bases; unmatched bases: 4. The CDR3 DNA reads TGTGCCAGCAGCTTAGGGGGGACAGGGGATACTGAAGCTTTCTTT. Translation: CASSLGGTGDTEAFF.

This clone turned up a few times. This sequence joins TRBV28 and TRBJ2-3, with D possibly matching TRBD2 (6 bases). The CDR3 is 13 amino acids. V was shortened by 6 bases and J by 8 bases, with 15 bases between the two germline ends. Germline-derived CDR1 and CDR2 are MDHEN and SYDVKM. The CDR3 nucleotides read TGTGCCAGCAGCATCCGTCAGGGAGGTACGCAGTATTTT. This translates into CASSIRQGGTQYF.

As for this clone: This specimen includes other DNA sequences encoding the same CDR3. This CDR3 is CASSQDLGQGTEAFF. In DNA form, the CDR3 reads TGTGCCAGCAGCCAAGATTTAGGACAGGGGACTGAAGCTTTCTTT. The chain combines TRBV14 with TRBJ1-1, with TRBD1 matching over 9 bases. Germline CDR1 reads SGHDN; CDR2 reads FVKESK. Trimming at V came to 0 bases and at J to 5 bases, leaving 4 bases not matched to a gene. This CDR3 has 15 amino acids.

The V and J genes are TRBV7-7 and TRBJ2-1; 9 nucleotides agree with TRBD2. J was trimmed by 2 bases and V by 0 bases; bases with no gene match: 5. The CDR3 has 17 amino acids. Germline loops: CDR1 SSHAT, CDR2 FNYEAQ (reference sequence). The CDR3 DNA reads TGTGCCAGCAGCTTAGCGTCGGGACTAGCAGCCTACAATGAGCAGTTCTTC. It is translated as CASSLASGLAAYNEQFF.